This TCR beta chain was captured by sequencing in a study of T cell responses to AZD1222 COVID-19 vaccine. The study's findings and limits: At baseline, just five to seven AZD1222 recipients tested seropositive. A mostly white British donor set with more females was recruited, and clonal diversity was possibly underestimated.

There are 14 residues in the CDR3. Trimming took 0 bases from V and 6 from J, leaving 10 bases between them. The germline gives CDR1 MNHEY, CDR2 SVGEGT. This table comes from immunoSEQ multiplex PCR, and its TCRdb copy is limited to in-frame clones, with some not included. The data contain just over 65,000 clones, roughly 87% of them singletons. Within the sample, this clone is medium-sized. The antigen is not known. This receptor was obtained from an adult in good health. The chain has TRBV6-2 or TRBV6-3 and TRBJ2-3; D unclear. The sequences come from peripheral blood, collected on day 0 of AZD1222 vaccination. CDR3 sequence reads: CASSYSPFGDTQYF. As DNA, the CDR3 is TGTGCCAGCAGTTACTCCCCTTTTGGGGATACGCAGTATTTT.